This TCR beta chain was documented in a study of OX40 agonist ivuxolimab in advanced cancers. With respect to the entire study: The costimulatory receptor OX40 (CD134) was targeted by ivuxolimab, a fully human IgG2 agonistic monoclonal antibody. A male proportion of 82.7% and a mean age of about 60 years, ranging from roughly 23 to 80, were recorded for the dose-escalation cohort. Intravenous ivuxolimab was administered to patients every 2 weeks at six dose levels: 0.01, 0.1, 0.3, 1.5, 3 and 10 mg/kg. The monotherapy dose-escalation portion (N = 52 patients) of the phase I ivuxolimab trial is reported in the paper. Of the roughly 54 patients in dose escalation, about 20 had hepatocellular carcinoma, some 15 had melanoma, 9 had renal cell carcinoma and 9 had head and neck cancer. Patients were allowed to have had prior anti-PD-1, anti-PD-L1 or anti-CTLA-4 therapy, and 30% to 50% of the dose-escalation patients had previously received checkpoint inhibitors. Partial responses occurred in three dose-escalation patients: two with cutaneous melanoma and one with hepatocellular carcinoma. Peripheral TCRbeta sequencing was intended to test whether TCR sequence diversity was altered and clonal T-cell expansion was caused by ivuxolimab. What the work shows at the level of the full study, not this receptor alone: In partial responders in the 0.1-3.0 mg/kg groups, normalized peripheral clonal expansion was found to be among the lowest, especially among CD8+ T cells. Low levels of normalized T-cell clonal expansion were also shown by some nonresponding patients. Antigen specificity was not determined for the clonally expanded peripheral T cells. At doses of 0.1 to 3.0 mg/kg, clonal expansion of both CD4+ and CD8+ T cells in blood was seen between baseline and week 6. After ivuxolimab, expanded clones were on average more numerous among CD8+ T cells than among CD4+ T cells.

To sequence the TCRbeta CDR3 region, genomic DNA was isolated from the sorted cells. The immunoSEQ Assay was used to sequence the TCRbeta CDR3 regions. TCRdb re-hosts the immuneACCESS table, in-frame sequences only. Its copies lack some clones; in the studies checked, an unresolved V gene accounts for under half of them, and the cause for the rest is not known. The table for this sample lists roughly 20,000 clones; less than 90% of them were counted only once. The top ten clones comprise roughly 15% of the sample. Trimming takes 2 bases off V and 5 bases off J; junction bases not matched to a gene: 7. The CDR3 numbers 15 residues from cysteine through phenylalanine. Only the CDR3 region is kept as DNA, spanning 45 bases read in frame from base 1. Reading the germline V gene gives CDR1 SGDLS and CDR2 YYNGEE. Patients with a history of autoimmune disease or receiving systemic immunosuppression were excluded from the trial. Peripheral blood for TCR sequencing was drawn from every dose cohort at baseline, at cycle 4 day 1 and at cycle 7 day 1. The samples were drawn from a first-in-human, open-label, multicenter phase I dose-escalation trial of ivuxolimab. The trial enrolled adults with locally advanced or metastatic head and neck squamous cell, hepatocellular, melanoma or renal cell carcinoma. Before TCR sequencing, CD4+ T cells and CD8+ T cells were sorted from peripheral blood as separate populations.

Note on this clone: It lacks a known antigen. No base quality values were provided; no much bigger clone lies one nucleotide off.

This receptor chain uses TRBV9 and TRBJ2-1; 7 middle bases align to TRBD2. The sequences come from CD4+ or CD8+ T cells sorted from blood, collected in a trial of the OX40 agonist ivuxolimab. This clonotype was sampled from an adult with an advanced solid tumor such as melanoma, head and neck, liver or kidney cancer. The CDR3 loop reads CASSVTSVSNNEQFF. The DNA is TGTGCCAGCAGCGTTACTAGCGTTTCCAACAATGAGCAGTTCTTC.